These 5 T cell receptor beta chains share one sample of origin, sequenced in a study of cytomegalovirus exposure and HLA in healthy donors (dated by TCRdb to 2017 to 2019). Libraries were prepared through the immunoSEQ multiplex PCR assay. The multiplex PCR relied on a mix of 60 forward primers for TCR Vbeta segments and 13 reverse primers for TCR Jbeta segments. TCRdb carries this immuneACCESS record with in-frame sequences only. Its versions omit some clonotypes, under half of them owing to an unresolved V gene in the studies checked, with the rest unexplained. The sample table shows 200,000 to 250,000 clones, and about 74% are seen once. The top ten clonotypes cover roughly 2% of the sample. Sequences were obtained from PBMCs. Receptors were obtained from a woman aged 25 to 39 in good health and CMV-seronegative.

The V call is TRBV5-1, the J call TRBJ1-1; 9 nucleotides agree with TRBD1. The V segment lost 5 bases and the J segment 6 bases; nucleotides outside the gene matches: 11. Germline loops: CDR1 SGHRS, CDR2 YFSETQ. This CDR3 spans 15 amino acids. The CDR3 here is CASSLKQGAPSEAFF. CDR3 DNA: TGCGCCAGCAGTCTTAAACAGGGGGCGCCCTCTGAAGCTTTCTTT. The whole variable domain, filled in from reference TRBV5-1 and TRBJ1-1, reads KAGVTQTPRYLIKTRGQQVTLSCSPISGHRSVSWYQQTPGQGLQFLFEYFSETQRNKGNFPGRFSGRQFSNSRSEMNVSTLELGDSALYLCASSLKQGAPSEAFFGQGTRLTVV.

The genes are TRBV6-6 and TRBJ2-1, with 8 bases that match TRBD1. The CDR3 length is 16 residues. The ends lost 0 bases at V and 5 bases at J; junction bases unmatched: 6. Germline assignment: CDR1 MNHNY and CDR2 SVGAGI (reference sequence). The chain's CDR3 is CASSYSRQGRDNEQFF. As DNA, the CDR3 is TGTGCCAGCAGTTACTCAAGACAGGGGCGGGACAATGAGCAGTTCTTC.

Note on this clone: At one end the junction does not follow the germline gene, possibly because of a read error. The chain has TRBV7-9 and TRBJ1-2, with 9 bases aligning to TRBD1. The CDR3 is made up of 16 amino acids. Germline V gene sequence: CDR1 SEHNR, CDR2 FQNEAQ (reference sequence). CDR3 protein: CSSSSRTGALNYGYTF. CDR3 DNA: TGTTCCAGCAGCTCCCGGACAGGGGCGCTTAACTATGGCTACACCTTC.

A remark on this clone: A read error may produce the germline difference seen at one junction end. The chain links TRBV7-9 to TRBJ2-2; 9 positions agree with TRBD1. CDR3 size: 15 residues. The germline V gene encodes CDR1 SEHNR and CDR2 FQNEAQ (reference sequence). The CDR3 DNA reads as TGTTCCAGCAGCTTGGGACAGGGAAACACCGGGGAGCTGTTTTTT. Protein: CSSSLGQGNTGELFF.

The rearrangement links TRBV29-1 to TRBJ1-1, with D unclear. V lost 6 bases and J lost 1, with 6 bases in between. CDR3 size: 11 residues. Looked up from germline, CDR1 is SQVTM and CDR2 is ANQGSEA. CDR3 nucleotide sequence: TGCAGCGTACAACCGAACACTGAAGCTTTCTTT. Protein product: CSVQPNTEAFF.